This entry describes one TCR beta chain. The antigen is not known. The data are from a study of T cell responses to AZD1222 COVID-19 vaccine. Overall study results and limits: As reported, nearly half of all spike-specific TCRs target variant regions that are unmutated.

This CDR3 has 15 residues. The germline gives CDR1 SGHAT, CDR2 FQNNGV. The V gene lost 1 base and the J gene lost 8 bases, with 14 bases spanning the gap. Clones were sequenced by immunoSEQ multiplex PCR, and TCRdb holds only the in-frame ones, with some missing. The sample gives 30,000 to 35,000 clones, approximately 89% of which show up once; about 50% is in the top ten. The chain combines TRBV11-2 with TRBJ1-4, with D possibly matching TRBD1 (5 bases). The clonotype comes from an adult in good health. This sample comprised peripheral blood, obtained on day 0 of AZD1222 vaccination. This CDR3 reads CASSLGGGHGEKLFF. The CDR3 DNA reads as TGTGCCAGCAGCTTAGGGGGCGGCCATGGGGAAAAACTGTTTTTT.